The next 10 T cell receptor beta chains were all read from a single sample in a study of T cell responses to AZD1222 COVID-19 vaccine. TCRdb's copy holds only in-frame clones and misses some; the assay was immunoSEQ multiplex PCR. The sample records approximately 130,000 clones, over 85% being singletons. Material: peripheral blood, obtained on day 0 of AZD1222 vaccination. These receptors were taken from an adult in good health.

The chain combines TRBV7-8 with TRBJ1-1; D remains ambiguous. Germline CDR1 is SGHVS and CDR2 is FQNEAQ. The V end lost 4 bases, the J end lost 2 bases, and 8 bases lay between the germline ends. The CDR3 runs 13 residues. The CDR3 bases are TGTGCCAGCAGCTCCTTGGGAAACACTGAAGCTTTCTTT. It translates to CASSSLGNTEAFF.

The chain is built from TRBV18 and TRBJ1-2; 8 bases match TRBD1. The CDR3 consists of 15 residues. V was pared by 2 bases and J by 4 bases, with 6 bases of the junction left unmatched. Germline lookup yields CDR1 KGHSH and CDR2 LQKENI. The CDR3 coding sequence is TGTGCCAGCTCACCAGAGGGACAGGCTTCCTATGGCTACACCTTC. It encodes CASSPEGQASYGYTF.

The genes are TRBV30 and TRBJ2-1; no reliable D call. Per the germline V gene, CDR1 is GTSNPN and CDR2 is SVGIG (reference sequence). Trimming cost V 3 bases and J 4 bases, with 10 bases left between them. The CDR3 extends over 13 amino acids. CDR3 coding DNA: TGTGCCTGGAGCGGGCGGCGTTACAATGAGCAGTTCTTC. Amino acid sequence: CAWSGRRYNEQFF. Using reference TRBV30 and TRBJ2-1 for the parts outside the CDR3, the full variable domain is SQTIHQWPATLVQPVGSPLSLECTVEGTSNPNLYWYRQAAGRGLQLLFYSVGIGQISSEVPQNLSASRPQDRQFILSSKKLLLSDSGFYLCAWSGRRYNEQFFGPGTRLTVL.

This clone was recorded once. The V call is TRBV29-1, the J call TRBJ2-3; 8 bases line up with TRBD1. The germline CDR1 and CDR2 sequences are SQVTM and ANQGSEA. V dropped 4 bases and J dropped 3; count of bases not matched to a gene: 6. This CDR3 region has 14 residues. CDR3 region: CSVGQGARTDTQYF. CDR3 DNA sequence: TGCAGCGTTGGCCAGGGGGCTCGGACAGATACGCAGTATTTT.

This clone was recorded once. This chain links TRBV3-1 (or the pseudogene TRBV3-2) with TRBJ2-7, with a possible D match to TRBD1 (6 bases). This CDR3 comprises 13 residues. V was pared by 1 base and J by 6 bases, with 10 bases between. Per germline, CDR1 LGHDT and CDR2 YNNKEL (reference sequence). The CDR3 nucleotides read TGTGCCAGCAGCCAAGTTGGGACATTCGAGCAGTACTTC. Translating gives CASSQVGTFEQYF.

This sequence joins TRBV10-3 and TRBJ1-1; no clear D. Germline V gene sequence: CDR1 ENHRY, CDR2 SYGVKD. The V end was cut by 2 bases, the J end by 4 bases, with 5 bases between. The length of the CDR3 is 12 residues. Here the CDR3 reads CAISEASTEAFF. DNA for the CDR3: TGTGCCATCAGTGAGGCGTCCACTGAAGCTTTCTTT.

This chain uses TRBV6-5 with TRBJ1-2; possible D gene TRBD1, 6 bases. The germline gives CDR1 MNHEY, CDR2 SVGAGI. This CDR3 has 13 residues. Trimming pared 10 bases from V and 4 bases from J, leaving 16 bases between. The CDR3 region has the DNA TGTGCCACCCGTGGAGGGGGTATCTATGGCTACACCTTC. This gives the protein CATRGGGIYGYTF.

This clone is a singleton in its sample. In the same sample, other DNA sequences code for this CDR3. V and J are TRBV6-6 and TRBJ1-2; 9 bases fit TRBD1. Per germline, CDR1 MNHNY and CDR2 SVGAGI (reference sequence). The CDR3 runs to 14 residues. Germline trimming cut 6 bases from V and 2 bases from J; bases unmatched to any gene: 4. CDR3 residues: CASSPGQGNYGYTF. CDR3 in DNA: TGTGCCAGCAGCCCCGGACAGGGGAACTATGGCTACACCTTC.

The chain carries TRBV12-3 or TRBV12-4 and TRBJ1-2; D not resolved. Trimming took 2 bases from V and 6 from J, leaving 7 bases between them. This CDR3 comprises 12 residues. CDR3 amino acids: CASSLHRDGYTF. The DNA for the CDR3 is TGTGCCAGCAGTTTACACCGGGATGGCTACACCTTC.

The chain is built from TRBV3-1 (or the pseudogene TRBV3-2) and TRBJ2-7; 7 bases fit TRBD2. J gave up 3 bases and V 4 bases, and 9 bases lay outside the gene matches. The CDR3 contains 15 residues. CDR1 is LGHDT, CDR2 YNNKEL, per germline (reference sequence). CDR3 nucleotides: TGTGCCAGCAGCCGTCACGGGACTAACGTCTACGAGCAGTACTTC. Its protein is CASSRHGTNVYEQYF.